Included here is one T cell receptor beta chain sequence, with context. No antigen is known for it. PCR primers comprised 60 Vbeta and 13 Jbeta primers. Clones were read by immunoSEQ multiplex PCR, and TCRdb kept only the in-frame ones, dropping some. The data contain 150,000 to 200,000 clones, 68% of them singletons. This record comes from a study of cytomegalovirus exposure and HLA in healthy donors. The study's findings and limits: V segments that were indistinguishable, TRBV6-2 and TRBV6-3 among them, were omitted from analysis.

Germline CDR1 reads KGHSH; CDR2 reads LQKENI. The V and J ends lost 0 bases and 2 bases, in that order; junction bases with no gene match: 15. The CDR3 has 20 residues. The chain combines TRBV18 with TRBJ2-7, with TRBD1 matching 11 bases. Sequenced: PBMCs. The clonotype was recovered from a woman aged 40 to 49 in good health and CMV-seropositive. DNA for the CDR3: TGTGCCAGCTCACCACCGGTTCGGGACAGGGGGGACGGTACTACCTACGAGCAGTACTTC. Translation: CASSPPVRDRGDGTTYEQYF.